This is a list of T cell receptor beta chains from one sample in a study of HIV-infected children after antiretroviral therapy interruption. One entry per CDR3 protein, called by TCRdb with MiXCR from the 3' RACE reads. The table has some 90,000 distinct CDR3 sequences, about 6.9% seen once. The sample was CD45RA+ CD4+ T cells from PBMCs, pooled from several time points, taken from a donor given antiretroviral therapy, either interrupted or continuous. Receptors were obtained from a pool of human donors with HIV. CDR3s include the opening cysteine and the closing phenylalanine or tryptophan. A D gene is named only where the DNA matches it firmly. Clone size is shown for a subset of rows, as once, few, many or a class of expanded clone.

size	J	D	V	DNA	CDR3
many	TRBJ2-1	TRBD2	TRBV19	TGTGCCAGTAGTATTGGGGCTAGCGGGGACAATGAGCAGTTCTTC	CASSIGASGDNEQFF
.	TRBJ1-5	.	TRBV12-3/TRBV12-4	TGTGCCAGCAGTTTAGCGGGACTCCTTCTGGGGGCCTATAGCAATCAGCCCCAGCATTTT	CASSLAGLLLGAYSNQPQHF
.	TRBJ2-3	TRBD1	TRBV20-1	TGCAGTGCTAGATCTTGGGACAGAGGCACAGATACGCAGTATTTT	CSARSWDRGTDTQYF
many	TRBJ1-1	.	TRBV5-1	TGCGCCAGCAGCTTGGATGTAGAGGGCACTGAAGCTTTCTTT	CASSLDVEGTEAFF
many	TRBJ1-2	TRBD1	TRBV30	TGTGCCTGGGGACAGGATGGCTACACCTTC	CAWGQDGYTF
.	TRBJ2-3	.	TRBV18	TGTGCCAGCTCACCACCGAGCACAGATACGCAGTATTTT	CASSPPSTDTQYF
many	TRBJ2-2	TRBD1	TRBV5-1	TGCGCCAGCAGCCGACAGGGGGCGAACACCGGGGAGCTGTTTTTT	CASSRQGANTGELFF
many	TRBJ1-5	.	TRBV12-3/TRBV12-4	TGTGCCAGCAGTACTCGGGACCAGCCCCAGCATTTT	CASSTRDQPQHF
many	TRBJ2-2	TRBD1	TRBV19	TGTGCCAGTAGTCTACAGGGGCGGAACACCGGGGAGCTGTTTTTT	CASSLQGRNTGELFF
many	TRBJ2-1	.	TRBV11-2	TGTGCCAGCAGCAGCGGACCGGGACTCACCCTCAATGAGCAGTTCTTC	CASSSGPGLTLNEQFF
many	TRBJ2-7	TRBD2	TRBV7-7	TGTGCCAGCAGCTTAGCTCCGGGACTACCCTACGAGCAGTACTTC	CASSLAPGLPYEQYF
many	TRBJ1-1	.	TRBV5-1	TGCGCCAGCAGCTTGGCCGGGGGGGTGTCTGAAGCTTTCTTT	CASSLAGGVSEAFF
.	TRBJ2-7	.	TRBV6-6	TGTGCCAGCAGTTACTCGAAGTGGGGGCACACCTACGAGCAGTACTTC	CASSYSKWGHTYEQYF
many	TRBJ2-3	TRBD2	TRBV12-3/TRBV12-4	TGTGCCAGCAGACATAGCGGGGGGAGTTTTTCAGATACGCAGTATTTT	CASRHSGGSFSDTQYF
many	TRBJ2-7	.	TRBV6-2/TRBV6-3	TGTGCCAGCCGTTGGAACTACGAGCAGTACTTC	CASRWNYEQYF
.	TRBJ2-3	.	TRBV5-1	TGCGCCAGCAGCTTGGCCCACGATGGAAGACCCACAGATACGCAGTATTTT	CASSLAHDGRPTDTQYF
many	TRBJ2-2	TRBD1	TRBV7-2	TGTGCCAGCAAAAGACAGGGGGCGTACACCGGGGAGCTGTTTTTT	CASKRQGAYTGELFF
many	TRBJ1-2	TRBD1	TRBV10-3	TGTGCCATCAGGGACCGGGACAGGGGGCTTTATGGCTACACCTTC	CAIRDRDRGLYGYTF
many	TRBJ2-2	.	TRBV6-1	TGTGCCAGCCACGACGGTAGCACCGGGGAGCTGTTTTTT	CASHDGSTGELFF
many	TRBJ2-5	TRBD2	TRBV10-3	TGTGCCATCAGGAAGGGGCCCGGGGGGGCCGAAGAGACCCAGTACTTC	CAIRKGPGGAEETQYF
.	TRBJ1-5	.	TRBV19	TGTGCCAGTAGTATATCCGGATCGGGCAATCAGCCCCAGCATTTT	CASSISGSGNQPQHF
.	TRBJ2-3	.	TRBV4-1	TGCGCCAGCAGCCAAAAAACCAGCGGTGCAGATACGCAGTATTTT	CASSQKTSGADTQYF